The sequence of this T cell receptor beta chain was determined in a study of response to subunit inactivated influenza vaccine listed by TCRdb under 2018. Looking at the study overall: Deep quantitative T cell receptor repertoire profiling was used in the study to track responses to a trivalent subunit inactivated influenza vaccine. Points the paper makes about the study in general: According to the authors, only a limited number of new T cells may be recruited by each seasonal influenza vaccination.

The cysteine opens and the phenylalanine closes a CDR3 of 11 amino acids. The DNA shown is the 33-base CDR3, in frame from base 1. For CDR1 and CDR2, the germline V gene lists MDHEN and SYDVKM. V is shortened by 6 bases, J by 6 bases, and the region joining them spans 9 bases. Points on this clonotype: Its antigen target is currently unknown. Base qualities are not provided; no much larger clone lies one nucleotide away.

The method behind the library was RT-PCR. Sequencing used an Illumina HiSeq 2500. TCRdb's own reprocessing of the public reads used fastp at Q25 and MiXCR and kept productive beta chains. Rows merge per CDR3 protein into single entries with the most common DNA and genes. The sample profile shows about 700,000 distinct CDR3 sequences; 11% to 15% of them were found once. The ten largest clones add up to about 7.4% of the sample. The sample here was PBMCs from blood, taken less than 15 days before vaccination. The origin of this receptor is a man in his fifties who received an inactivated influenza vaccine. Donor details come from another sample of the same person, matched by shared clones. This chain is built from TRBV28 and TRBJ2-7; there is no confident call for the D gene. Here the CDR3 is given as CASRSLTEQYF. At the DNA level, the sequence is TGTGCCAGCAGGAGCTTAACCGAGCAGTACTTC.